One and the same sample provided the 20 T cell receptor beta chains below, sequenced in a study of Ad26.COV2.S vaccination and SARS-CoV-2 variants. This table comes from immunoSEQ multiplex PCR, and its TCRdb copy is limited to in-frame clones, with some not included. The repertoire holds approximately 400,000 clones, roughly 85% seen once, with about 8% in the top ten. As for treatment: about 20 received Ad26.COV2.S at low or high dose, single or two shots; roughly five received placebo; per-sample allocation not given. Repertoires come from day 63 after the first vaccine or placebo injection. The material sequenced was peripheral blood, taken in a trial of Ad26.COV2.S vaccine versus placebo. The receptors derive from a person between 18 and 65 years old who received the Ad26.COV2.S COVID-19 vaccine or a placebo.

The V call is TRBV6-2 or TRBV6-3, the J call TRBJ1-5, with 8 bases aligning to TRBD1. Germline assignment: CDR1 MNHEY and CDR2 SVGEGT. This CDR3 contains 17 residues. V was clipped by 6 bases and J by 5 bases; unmatched bases: 15. The CDR3 reads CASSHTGVDRGDQPQHF. The CDR3 bases are TGTGCCAGCAGCCATACGGGCGTCGACAGGGGAGATCAGCCCCAGCATTTT.

This chain connects TRBV14 to TRBJ1-1; 7 bases align to TRBD1. From germline, CDR1 is SGHDN and CDR2 FVKESK. This CDR3 spans 13 amino acids. After removal of 2 bases from V and 8 bases from J, the junction contained 5 bases not matched to a gene. Here the CDR3 reads CASSQQGGGEAFF. CDR3 bases: TGTGCCAGCAGCCAACAGGGGGGTGGCGAAGCTTTCTTT.

The chain employs TRBV6-5 and TRBJ2-7, with TRBD2 matching 9 bases. V lost 11 bases to trimming and J lost 2 bases; unmatched junction nucleotides: 10. Germline V lookup: CDR1 MNHEY, CDR2 SVGAGI. The CDR3 is 14 residues long. CDR3 DNA sequence: TGTGCCCTAGGGGTAGTAGCGGGAGCCTACGAGCAGTACTTC. This translates into CALGVVAGAYEQYF.

V and J are TRBV5-1 and TRBJ2-2, with D uncertain. The V and J ends lost 0 bases and 2 bases respectively, with 8 bases between them. There are 15 residues in the CDR3. Germline CDR1 reads SGHRS; CDR2 reads YFSETQ. CDR3 residues: CASSLGLLNTGELFF. CDR3 DNA sequence: TGCGCCAGCAGCTTGGGACTTTTAAACACCGGGGAGCTGTTTTTT.

This clone was recorded only once. The V call is TRBV5-1, the J call TRBJ1-5; D is perhaps TRBD1 (6 bases). This CDR3 spans 15 amino acids. CDR1 and CDR2 (germline): SGHRS, YFSETQ. The V end was cut by 4 bases, the J end by 0 bases, with 11 bases between. The CDR3 DNA reads TGCGCCAGCAGCCGAGCAGGGGCTAGCAATCAGCCCCAGCATTTT. Protein: CASSRAGASNQPQHF.

The chain employs TRBV6-5 and TRBJ1-2; 7 nucleotides agree with TRBD1. CDR3 length: 16 amino acids. Germline CDR1 reads MNHEY; CDR2 reads SVGAGI. V shed 0 bases, J shed 4 bases, and the junction held 8 bases outside the gene matches. The chain's CDR3 is CASSYSIRQGPYGYTF. The CDR3 DNA reads TGTGCCAGCAGTTACTCGATTCGACAGGGACCCTATGGCTACACCTTC.

The V and J genes are TRBV15 and TRBJ1-2; no firm D call. V shed 0 bases and J shed 4 bases, with 12 bases lying between them. The CDR3 runs 15 residues. Germline values: CDR1 LNHNV, CDR2 YYDKDF (reference sequence). The CDR3 protein is CATSRDLRSVYGYTF. CDR3 DNA sequence: TGTGCCACCAGCAGAGATCTCAGGAGCGTCTATGGCTACACCTTC.

V gene TRBV2 combines with J gene TRBJ2-5; possibly TRBD2 for D (5 bases). Germline V gene sequence: CDR1 SNHLY, CDR2 FYNNEI. The CDR3 is made up of 14 amino acids. V lost 2 bases and J 5 bases, leaving 12 bases between the germline ends. The CDR3 sequence: CASSENGGRETQYF. The CDR3 bases are TGTGCCAGCAGTGAAAATGGAGGTCGCGAGACCCAGTACTTC.

With regard to this clone: The identical CDR3 is also encoded by other nucleotide sequences in the sample. The chain uses TRBV5-1 and TRBJ1-3; unclear D gene. Trimming cost V 0 bases and J 0 bases, with 7 bases left between them. The CDR3 consists of 15 residues. The germline V gene encodes CDR1 SGHRS and CDR2 YFSETQ. CDR3 DNA: TGCGCCAGCAGCTTGGTGGGAGGCTCTGGAAACACCATATATTTT. Encoded protein: CASSLVGGSGNTIYF.

This clone appeared a few times. This chain joins TRBV6-2 or TRBV6-3 and TRBJ1-2; TRBD1 matches 9 bases. Germline values: CDR1 MNHEY, CDR2 SVGEGT. This CDR3 spans 13 amino acids. J lost 7 bases, V lost 4 bases, and 4 bases had no gene match. The CDR3 here is CASSWDRAAGYTF. The DNA of the CDR3 is TGTGCCAGCAGTTGGGACAGGGCAGCTGGCTACACCTTC.

This rearrangement joins TRBV4-3 to TRBJ1-2; tentative D call: TRBD1 (6 bases). The length of the CDR3 is 15 residues. V was pared by 4 bases and J by 8 bases, with 20 bases between. Germline V gene lookup returns CDR1 LGHNA and CDR2 YSLEER. This CDR3 is CASSRILHREEGYTF. The DNA of the CDR3 is TGCGCCAGCAGCCGAATATTACACAGGGAGGAAGGCTACACCTTC.

The rearrangement links TRBV6-2 or TRBV6-3 to TRBJ1-5; 9 bases line up with TRBD1. Germline CDR1 is MNHEY and CDR2 is SVGEGT. CDR3 length equals 18 residues. After removal of 2 bases from V and 2 bases from J, the junction contained 10 bases not matched to a gene. Written as DNA, the CDR3 is TGTGCCAGCAGTTACGGGACAGGGAGGAATTATGGCAATCAGCCCCAGCATTTT. Its translation is CASSYGTGRNYGNQPQHF.

V usage is TRBV6-6 and J usage is TRBJ2-3; 12 bases match TRBD2. Looked up from germline, CDR1 is MNHNY and CDR2 is SVGAGI (reference sequence). The CDR3 is made up of 15 amino acids. The junction had 11 bases not matched to a gene; V was cut back by 10 bases and J by 6 bases. The CDR3 DNA reads as TGTGCCATAAGGACTAGCGGGGTGGTGATGGATACGCAGTATTTT. It yields the protein CAIRTSGVVMDTQYF.

The genes are TRBV2 and TRBJ1-2, with D unclear. V was cut by 4 bases and J by 3 bases, with 3 bases left in between. Germline assignment: CDR1 SNHLY and CDR2 FYNNEI. This CDR3 is built from 11 residues. Here the CDR3 DNA reads TGTGCCAGCAGTGCTGACTATGGCTACACCTTC. This translates into CASSADYGYTF.

Comments on this clone: Other DNA sequences within the sample encode an identical CDR3. V usage is TRBV5-1 and J usage is TRBJ1-1; unclear D gene. CDR3 size: 13 residues. Germline V CDR1 and CDR2: SGHRS, YFSETQ. V gave up 0 bases and J gave up 4 bases, with 7 bases separating them. The CDR3 reads CASSLEGATEAFF. CDR3 DNA: TGCGCCAGCAGCTTGGAGGGTGCCACTGAAGCTTTCTTT.

The rearrangement joins TRBV2 to TRBJ1-4; D unclear. The length of the CDR3 is 11 residues. V was pared by 4 bases and J by 7 bases, with 4 bases between. Germline-derived CDR1 and CDR2 are SNHLY and FYNNEI. As DNA, the CDR3 is TGTGCCAGCAGTGGGGGTGAAAAACTGTTTTTT. Protein sequence: CASSGGEKLFF. The variable domain in full, with the rest retrieved from reference TRBV2 and TRBJ1-4, is EPEVTQTPSHQVTQMGQEVILRCVPISNHLYFYWYRQILGQKVEFLVSFYNNEISEKSEIFDDQFSVERPDGSNFTLKIRSTKLEDSAMYFCASSGGEKLFFGSGTQLSVL.

This clone was seen once. The V call is TRBV7-2, the J call TRBJ2-5, with D perhaps TRBD2 (6 bases). Germline values: CDR1 SGHTA, CDR2 FQGNSA. V was trimmed by 1 base and J by 5 bases, leaving 11 bases between them. This CDR3 is 14 amino acids long. The CDR3 spells CASSLVGGRETQYF. CDR3 DNA: TGTGCCAGCAGCTTAGTGGGGGGACGGGAGACCCAGTACTTC.

The CDR3 DNA reads TGTGCCAGTAGTACCGGACAGGGGGTTTCTGGGGCCAACGTCCTGACTTTC. This encodes CASSTGQGVSGANVLTF. The chain uses TRBV19 and TRBJ2-6; the match to TRBD1 covers 10 bases. Trimming at V came to 4 bases and at J to 1 base, leaving 4 bases not matched to a gene. This CDR3 is 17 amino acids long. CDR1 and CDR2 from the germline V gene are LNHDA and SQIVND (reference sequence).

The genes are TRBV28 and TRBJ2-5, with D uncertain. V lost 8 bases and J lost 2, with 12 bases in between. Germline V CDR1 and CDR2: MDHEN, SYDVKM. The CDR3 length is 13 residues. Here the CDR3 reads CASSTAVQETQYF. Here the CDR3 DNA reads TGTGCCAGCTCAACGGCAGTTCAAGAGACCCAGTACTTC.

In its sample, this clone was seen a few times. The chain recombines TRBV7-9 with TRBJ1-1; D remains unclear. Trimming took off 5 bases at V and 6 bases at J, with 16 bases between the two ends. The CDR3 runs to 14 residues. The V gene's germline CDR1 is SEHNR and CDR2 FQNEAQ (reference sequence). CDR3 in DNA: TGTGCCAGCAGCGCTCTTGGGGTTAGTGCTGAAGCTTTCTTT. As protein: CASSALGVSAEAFF.